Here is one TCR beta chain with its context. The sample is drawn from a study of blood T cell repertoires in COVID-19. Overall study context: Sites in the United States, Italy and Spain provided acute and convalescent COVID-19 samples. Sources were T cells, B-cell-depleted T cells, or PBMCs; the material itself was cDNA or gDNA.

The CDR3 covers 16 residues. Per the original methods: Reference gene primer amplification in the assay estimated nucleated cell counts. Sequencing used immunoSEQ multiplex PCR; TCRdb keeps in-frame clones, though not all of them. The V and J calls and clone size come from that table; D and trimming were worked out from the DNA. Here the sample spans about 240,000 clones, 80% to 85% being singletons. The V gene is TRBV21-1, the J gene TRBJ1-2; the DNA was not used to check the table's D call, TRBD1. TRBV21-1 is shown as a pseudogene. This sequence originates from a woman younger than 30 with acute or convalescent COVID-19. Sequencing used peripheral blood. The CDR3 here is CASSKGGQGLGYGYTF. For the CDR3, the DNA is TGTGCCAGCAGCAAAGGGGGACAGGGCTTAGGCTATGGCTACACCTTC.